This T cell receptor (beta chain) was identified during a study of blood T cell repertoires in COVID-19. Generated by immunoSEQ multiplex PCR, the TCRdb table keeps only in-frame clones and is missing some. The sample lists 130,000 or so clones; more than 75% were seen once. V lost 0 bases, J lost 7 bases, and 15 bases lay in between. This CDR3 comprises 15 residues. Germline lookup yields CDR1 LGHNA and CDR2 YNFKEQ. Sequenced material: peripheral blood. J is TRBJ1-2 and V is TRBV4-2; perhaps TRBD1 as D (6 bases). The TCR was taken from a man aged 70-80 years with active COVID-19. The CDR3 region has the DNA TGTGCCAGCAGCCAAGAGTTCAGGGGAGGGGGTGGCTACACCTTC. It encodes CASSQEFRGGGGYTF.